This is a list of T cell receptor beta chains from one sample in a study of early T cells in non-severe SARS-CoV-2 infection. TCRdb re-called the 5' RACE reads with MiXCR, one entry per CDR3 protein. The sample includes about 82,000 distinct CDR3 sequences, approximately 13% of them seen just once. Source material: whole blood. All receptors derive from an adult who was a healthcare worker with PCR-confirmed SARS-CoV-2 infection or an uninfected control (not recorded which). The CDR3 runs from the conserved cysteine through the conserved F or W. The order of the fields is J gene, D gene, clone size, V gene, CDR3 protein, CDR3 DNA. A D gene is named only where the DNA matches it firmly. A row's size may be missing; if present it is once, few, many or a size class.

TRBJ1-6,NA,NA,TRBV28,CASHNLNSPLHF,TGTGCCAGCCATAACTTAAATTCACCCCTCCACTTT
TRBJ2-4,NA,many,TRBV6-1,CASSKTIGGIQYF,TGTGCCAGCAGTAAAACGATAGGGGGCATTCAGTACTTC
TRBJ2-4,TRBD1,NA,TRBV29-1,CSVEDRGVKNIQYF,TGCAGCGTTGAGGACAGGGGTGTCAAAAACATTCAGTACTTC
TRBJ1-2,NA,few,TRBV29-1,CSVDGYGYTF,TGCAGCGTTGATGGCTATGGCTACACCTTC
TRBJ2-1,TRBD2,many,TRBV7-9,CATTRLAGDHQFF,TGTGCCACCACCCGACTAGCGGGGGACCATCAGTTCTTC
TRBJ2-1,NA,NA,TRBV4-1,CASSQVLGEQFF,TGCGCCAGCAGCCAGGTACTAGGTGAGCAGTTCTTC
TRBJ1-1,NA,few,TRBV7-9,CASSSQGGLSEAFF,TGTGCCAGCAGCTCACAGGGTGGGTTGAGTGAAGCTTTCTTT
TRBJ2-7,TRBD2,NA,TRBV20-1,CSASTGGPYEQYF,TGCAGTGCTAGTACGGGAGGGCCCTACGAGCAGTACTTC
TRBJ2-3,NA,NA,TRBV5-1,CASSPPETAGDTQYF,TGCGCCAGCAGCCCCCCAGAGACAGCAGGAGATACGCAGTATTTT
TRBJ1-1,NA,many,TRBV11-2,CASSLVGVPRDGPNTEAFF,TGTGCCAGCAGCTTAGTTGGGGTTCCCCGGGACGGGCCAAACACTGAAGCTTTCTTT
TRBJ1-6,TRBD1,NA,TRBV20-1,CSATGTGVSPLHF,TGCAGTGCTACCGGGACAGGGGTTTCACCCCTCCACTTT
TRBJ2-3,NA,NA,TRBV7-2,CASSLRGRAPDTQYF,TGTGCCAGCAGCTTACGGGGCAGGGCCCCAGATACGCAGTATTTT
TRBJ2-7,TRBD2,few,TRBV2,CASSLAGGPVEQYF,TGTGCCAGCAGCCTAGCGGGAGGGCCTGTCGAGCAGTACTTC
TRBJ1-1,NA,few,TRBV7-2,CASSSERGAEAFF,TGTGCCAGCAGCTCGGAGAGGGGGGCTGAAGCTTTCTTT
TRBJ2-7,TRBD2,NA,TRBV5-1,CASSSVTGGRGYEQYF,TGCGCCAGCAGCTCGGTGACGGGGGGGCGCGGGTACGAGCAGTACTTC
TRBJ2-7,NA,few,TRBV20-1,CSADPRTELNEQYF,TGCAGTGCGGACCCCCGGACAGAACTTAATGAGCAGTACTTC
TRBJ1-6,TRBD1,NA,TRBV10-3,CAIRGGQGYSPLHF,TGTGCCATCAGGGGAGGACAGGGATATTCACCCCTCCACTTT
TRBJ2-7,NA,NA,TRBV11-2,CASSLIAGRHEQYF,TGTGCCAGCAGCTTAATTGCGGGGCGCCACGAGCAGTACTTC
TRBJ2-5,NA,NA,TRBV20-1,CSADSSQETQYF,TGCAGTGCTGACAGTTCCCAAGAGACCCAGTACTTC
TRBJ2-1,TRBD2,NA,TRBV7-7,CASSKRGGPLVDEQFF,TGTGCCAGCAGCAAGCGGGGGGGCCCTTTGGTCGATGAGCAGTTCTTC
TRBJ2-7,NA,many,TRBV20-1,CSAPGGRNLSYEQYF,TGCAGTGCTCCAGGCGGTCGGAATCTCTCCTACGAGCAGTACTTC
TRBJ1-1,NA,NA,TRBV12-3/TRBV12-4,CASSFQGPNTEAFF,TGTGCCAGCAGTTTCCAAGGGCCCAACACTGAAGCTTTCTTT
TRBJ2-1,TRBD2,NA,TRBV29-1,CSAGTAGGGNEQFF,TGCAGCGCGGGAACGGCGGGAGGGGGAAATGAGCAGTTCTTC
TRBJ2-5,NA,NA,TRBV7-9,CASSSLRVLETQYF,TGTGCCAGCAGCTCTCTGCGCGTATTGGAGACCCAGTACTTC
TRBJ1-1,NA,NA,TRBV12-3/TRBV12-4,CASSPHGNKNTEAFF,TGTGCCAGCAGTCCCCACGGGAATAAGAACACTGAAGCTTTCTTT
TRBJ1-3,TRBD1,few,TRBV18,CASSPRTGGVDTIYF,TGTGCCAGCTCCCCTCGGACAGGGGGCGTTGACACCATATATTTT
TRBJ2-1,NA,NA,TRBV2,CASTVNTYNEQFF,TGTGCCAGCACCGTCAATACCTACAATGAGCAGTTCTTC
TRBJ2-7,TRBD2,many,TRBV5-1,CASSRQGLAGATYEQYF,TGCGCCAGCAGCCGACAAGGACTAGCGGGGGCGACCTACGAGCAGTACTTC
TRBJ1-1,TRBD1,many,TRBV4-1,CASSPIDREGTEAFF,TGCGCCAGCAGCCCGATAGACAGGGAGGGCACTGAAGCTTTCTTT
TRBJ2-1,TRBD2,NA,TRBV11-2,CASSGLAGTYNEQFF,TGTGCCAGCAGCGGACTAGCGGGAACCTACAATGAGCAGTTCTTC
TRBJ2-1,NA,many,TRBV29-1,CSVAFQVRGNEQFF,TGCAGCGTTGCCTTCCAGGTGCGGGGCAATGAGCAGTTCTTC
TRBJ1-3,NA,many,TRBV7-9,CASSLVGDTIYF,TGTGCCAGCAGCTTGGTCGGCGACACCATATATTTT
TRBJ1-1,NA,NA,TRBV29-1,CSVIMNTEAFF,TGCAGCGTGATCATGAACACTGAAGCTTTCTTT
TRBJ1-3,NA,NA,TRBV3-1,CASSHSAGNTIYF,TGTGCCAGCAGCCATTCTGCTGGAAACACCATATATTTT
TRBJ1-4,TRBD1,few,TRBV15,CATGGPGTGNEKLFF,TGTGCCACCGGCGGGCCGGGGACAGGCAATGAAAAACTGTTTTTT
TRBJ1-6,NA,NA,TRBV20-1,CSARDFPGGSPLHF,TGCAGTGCTAGAGATTTTCCAGGCGGTTCACCCCTCCACTTT
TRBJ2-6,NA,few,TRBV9,CASSVRPASISGANVLTF,TGTGCCAGCAGCGTACGTCCGGCATCAATCTCTGGGGCCAACGTCCTGACTTTC
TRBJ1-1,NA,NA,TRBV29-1,CSVVGYGEAFF,TGCAGCGTTGTAGGGTATGGTGAAGCTTTCTTT
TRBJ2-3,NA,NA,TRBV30,CAWSFGNTQYF,TGTGCCTGGAGTTTTGGGAATACGCAGTATTTT
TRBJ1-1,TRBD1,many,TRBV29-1,CSADRGSGGTEAFF,TGCAGCGCGGACCGGGGGTCAGGGGGCACTGAAGCTTTCTTT
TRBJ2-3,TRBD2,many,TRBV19,CASSFAGGPPDTQYF,TGTGCCAGTAGTTTCGCGGGAGGGCCCCCAGATACGCAGTATTTT
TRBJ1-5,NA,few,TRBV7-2,CASSLIALNQPQHF,TGTGCCAGCAGCTTAATCGCCCTAAATCAGCCCCAGCATTTT
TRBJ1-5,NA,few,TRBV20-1,CSAKVQGGNQPQHF,TGCAGTGCTAAGGTTCAGGGTGGTAATCAGCCCCAGCATTTT
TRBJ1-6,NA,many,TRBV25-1,CASSSLLESPLHF,TGTGCCAGCAGTTCCCTTCTAGAGTCACCCCTCCACTTT
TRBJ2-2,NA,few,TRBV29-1,CSGKLAANTGELFF,TGCAGCGGGAAACTAGCAGCTAACACCGGGGAGCTGTTTTTT
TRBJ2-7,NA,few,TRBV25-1,CASSVSRGSYEQYF,TGTGCCAGCAGTGTATCCAGGGGCTCCTACGAGCAGTACTTC
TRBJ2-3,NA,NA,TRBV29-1,CSVVVAGYADTQYF,TGCAGCGTTGTAGTTGCGGGGTACGCAGATACGCAGTATTTT
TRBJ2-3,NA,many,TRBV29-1,CSVEGRVSQDTQYF,TGCAGCGTTGAGGGACGGGTCTCCCAAGATACGCAGTATTTT
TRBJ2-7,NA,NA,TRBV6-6,CASSPQGWRYEQYF,TGTGCCAGCAGCCCCCAGGGTTGGCGATACGAGCAGTACTTC